Sequencing of this T cell receptor (beta chain) was carried out in a study of a mutant IDH1 vaccine in newly diagnosed glioma. Study information: The initiation of vaccination occurred 4-6 weeks after radiotherapy alone, or with temozolomide cycles. Treated patients had a mean age of about 40 years and a roughly 62% male, roughly 40% female split. It was radiotherapy, temozolomide, or both that patients received previously, with most receiving both. It was at week 35 that visit V12 occurred, and at week 47 that visit V13 did.

Sequencing was performed with immunoSEQ multiplex PCR; in TCRdb, only in-frame clones are kept and a portion is missing. In the table there are 30,000 or so clones, 82% of which are singletons. In regard to this clone: Its antigen is unknown.

Germline values: CDR1 MNHEY, CDR2 SVGAGI. The junction had 9 bases not matched to a gene; V was cut back by 8 bases and J by 6 bases. CDR3 length: 13 residues. Time point given: week 35, safety follow-up. The investigators gave 300 ug of mutant IDH1 20-mer peptide in each vaccine dose, together with topical imiquimod. This TCR was sampled from a woman younger than 30 with glioma. This chain connects TRBV6-5 to TRBJ1-2; 7 bases map to TRBD1. The source material was PBMCs, sampled from a glioma patient whose treatment included an IDH1 peptide vaccine. CDR3 in DNA: TGTGCCAGCGGCTCCGGACAGGATAATGGCTACACCTTC. It is translated as CASGSGQDNGYTF.